This is a list of T cell receptor beta chains from one sample in a study of T-cell reconstitution after alpha-beta-depleted transplantation in children. TCRdb reanalysed the PCR reads using MiXCR and keeps one entry per CDR3 protein. Counted here are 600,000 to 700,000 distinct CDR3 sequences, over 15% occurring once; the ten biggest clones make up approximately 1%. Sequencing used PBMCs from the stem cell graft donor, obtained from the stem cell graft. All receptors come from a human donor who donated a stem cell graft to a child with acute myeloid leukemia. The conserved cysteine and the conserved F or W are not part of the CDR3 here. Fields, in order: V gene, CDR3 protein.

TRBV20-1,SYGGPFYEQY
TRBV7-2,ASSSQSGETQY
TRBV20-1,SRAYPAGTQY
TRBV4-1,ASSQDGGGGQPQH
TRBV19,ASSGVGSNQPQH
TRBV20-1,SARDHRGETDTQY
TRBV29-1,SVNRGRLGGYT
TRBV6-6,ASSLSRPDGEQY
TRBV11-2,ASSFGVLRGYT
TRBV12-3/TRBV12-4,ASSLRDRASTEAF
TRBV25-1,ASSDSSLSPNEQF
TRBV7-2,ASSSDRGYQPQH
TRBV7-2,ASSLRYREHSGYT
TRBV5-1,ASSPRQGSTGELF
TRBV6-2/TRBV6-3,ASSFGRPAETQY
TRBV4-2,ASSHARTGHIQLSADTQY
TRBV6-5,ASSSAGVVREQY
TRBV5-1,ASSEWTAANSPLH
TRBV20-1,SAKVGGGTYGNEQF
TRBV6-5,ASSYRDRGYNEQF
TRBV20-1,SASVQGAEAF
TRBV20-1,SASQDREEVQPQH
TRBV27,ASSPIPRASTDTQY
TRBV20-1,SAIPGQGAMNTEAF
TRBV20-1,SATRQGLPYEQY
TRBV10-3,AIGRLAGSSYNEQF
TRBV29-1,SVVGTSYAGELF
TRBV15,ATSRDGQERLYGYT
TRBV6-1,ASSPALQGQETQY
TRBV24-1,ATAGGGYSNQPQH
TRBV20-1,SARDPSPRTANQPQH
TRBV20-1,SAVQGYYEQY
TRBV10-3,AISARDTEAF
TRBV6-2/TRBV6-3,ASSPSLTETQY
TRBV29-1,SVVDRGAYEQY
TRBV20-1,SARDEFGGEHNTEAF
TRBV5-1,ASSPSEAYTEAF
TRBV5-1,ASSRGGTYNEQF
TRBV20-1,SARDGNGAYEQY
TRBV7-9,ASSQRGTGPKQETQY
TRBV20-1,SARGQGFADTQY
TRBV15,ATSRDRRHTDTQY
TRBV20-1,SAPKGGQGNYEQY
TRBV4-1,ASSPWTRTSTDTQY
TRBV7-2,ASSLGPRVRNYGYT
TRBV20-1,SARRGGSPLH
TRBV20-1,SATSAGNSPLH
TRBV10-3,AISVAGGLDEQF
TRBV7-2,ASSLANGLAGATQY
TRBV29-1,SVGGSIGYGYT
TRBV20-1,SARPGQLNTGELF
TRBV7-3,ASSLKGSSGGYYNEQF